This T cell receptor beta chain was captured by sequencing in a study of T cells in Graves' hyperthyroidism and ophthalmopathy. General study findings and limits: Also found in blood were most expanded thyroid clonotypes above 0.001.

A note on this clonotype: Its antigen is not known.

V was trimmed by 3 bases and J by 6 bases, leaving 12 bases between them. Looked up from germline, CDR1 is LNHDA and CDR2 is SQIVND (reference sequence). The CDR3 runs 13 residues. Lactation, pregnancy, other autoimmune disease or uncontrolled infection led to exclusion of patients. Diagnostic assessment was based on clinical symptoms, serum thyroxine and TRAb, thyroid ultrasound and orbital computed tomography. When hyperthyroidism was first diagnosed, the blood sample was taken, preceding any ophthalmopathy symptoms. RNA transcripts were the template for amplifying TCR beta CDR3 regions. TCR CDR3 regions were first amplified by RT-PCR with HTBI primers. MiXCR, applied by TCRdb to the multiplex PCR reads, yields one record per CDR3 protein. The table has some 600,000 distinct CDR3 sequences, 11% to 15% seen once.

The sample comprised blood. This clonotype originated in a woman aged 25 to 45 with Graves' hyperthyroidism that later progressed to Graves' ophthalmopathy. The V and J genes are TRBV19 and TRBJ2-7, with D tentatively TRBD2 (6 bases). The CDR3 is CASSMAGMGEQYF. CDR3 nucleotides: TGTGCCAGTAGTATGGCGGGGATGGGCGAGCAGTACTTC. Full variable domain (rest looked up from reference TRBV19 and TRBJ2-7): DGGITQSPKYLFRKEGQNVTLSCEQNLNHDAMYWYRQDPGQGLRLIYYSQIVNDFQKGDIAEGYSVSREKKESFPLTVTSAQKNPTAFYLCASSMAGMGEQYFGPGTRLTVT.